The source of this T cell receptor (beta chain) is a study of identical twins. General observations from the study: Invariant MAIT and iNKT cells could partly confound zero-insertion analyses. The same donors were not followed; conclusions instead depended on cross-sectional statistical analysis.

TCRdb analysed the 5' RACE reads with MiXCR anew, one entry per CDR3 protein. This table has about 240,000 distinct CDR3 sequences, 10% to 13% appearing once. The CDR3 has 13 residues. V dropped 7 bases and J dropped 0 bases, with 11 bases sitting between them. Per germline, CDR1 SQVTM and CDR2 ANQGSEA. This clonotype has just a few counts. Antigen: not known. This receptor was taken from a man aged 45-60 years in good health. V gene TRBV29-1 combines with J gene TRBJ2-3; perhaps TRBD1 as D (5 bases). Sequencing was performed on memory T cells sorted from blood. In nucleotides, the CDR3 is TGCAGCGCCGGAAGGGGAAGCACAGATACGCAGTATTTT. Its protein is CSAGRGSTDTQYF.